What follows are 19 T cell receptor beta chains derived from one specimen sequenced in a study of cytomegalovirus exposure and HLA in healthy donors. PCR primers comprised 60 Vbeta and 13 Jbeta primers. TCRdb's table, derived via immunoSEQ multiplex PCR, lists solely in-frame clones and lacks some. This table holds hundreds of thousands of clones, 70% to 80% found once. The sequencing input was PBMCs. The origin of the receptors is a woman aged 55-75 years in good health and CMV-seropositive.

The chain joins TRBV6-5 to TRBJ1-2, with a weak D call TRBD1 (5 bases). The V and J ends lost 5 bases and 6 bases respectively, with 16 bases between them. The CDR3 covers 14 residues. Germline CDR1 and CDR2: MNHEY and SVGAGI. The CDR3 nucleotides are TGTGCCAGCAGTACCGGGGGTACCATAGATGGCTACACCTTC. Translated: CASSTGGTIDGYTF.

The chain combines TRBV10-3 with TRBJ1-6; D call uncertain. This CDR3 is 12 amino acids long. CDR1 and CDR2 from the germline V gene are ENHRY and SYGVKD. The V and J ends lost 8 bases and 5 bases respectively, with 7 bases between them. CDR3 nucleotide sequence: TGTGCCATCCGGGAGAATAATTCACCCCTCCACTTT. This translates into CAIRENNSPLHF.

This rearrangement joins TRBV13 to TRBJ1-6, with TRBD1 matching 8 bases. V was clipped by 6 bases and J by 7 bases; unmatched bases: 8. CDR3 length: 15 amino acids. CDR1 PRHDT and CDR2 FYEKMQ come from the germline V gene (reference sequence). CDR3 region: CASRSRGPRNSPLHF. DNA for the CDR3: TGTGCCAGCAGGTCCAGGGGGCCGAGGAATTCACCCCTCCACTTT. Together with reference TRBV13 and TRBJ1-6, the CDR3 gives the full variable domain: AAGVIQSPRHLIKEKRETATLKCYPIPRHDTVYWYQQGPGQDPQFLISFYEKMQSDKGSIPDRFSAQQFSDYHSELNMSSLELGDSALYFCASRSRGPRNSPLHFGNGTRLTVT.

The chain is built from TRBV27 and TRBJ2-1, with 7 nucleotides matching TRBD2. The CDR3 runs to 13 residues. The germline V gene has CDR1 MNHEY and CDR2 SMNVEV (reference sequence). The V gene end was trimmed by 4 bases and the J gene end by 9 bases; junction bases not matched to a gene: 6. This CDR3 reads CASSYKRDTEQFF. CDR3 sequence (DNA): TGTGCCAGCAGTTACAAGCGGGATACTGAGCAGTTCTTC.

The V call is TRBV5-4, the J call TRBJ2-4, with D possibly TRBD2 on 6 matching bases. CDR3 length: 15 residues. In germline, CDR1 is SGHNT, CDR2 YYREEE (reference sequence). Between the trimmed V and J ends, which lost 4 bases and 3 bases, there was a span of 14 bases. DNA for the CDR3: TGTGCCAGCAGCCCTACCTCGACTAGCAAAAACATTCAGTACTTC. It translates to CASSPTSTSKNIQYF.

In its sample, this clone was seen a few times. The V gene is TRBV6-5, the J gene TRBJ2-7; 7 bases are shared with TRBD1. The CDR3 sequence is 15 residues long. The V and J ends lost 0 bases and 1 base, in that order; junction bases with no gene match: 3. The germline V gene has CDR1 MNHEY and CDR2 SVGAGI. CDR3 DNA sequence: TGTGCCAGCAGTTACTCTTACAGGGGATCCTACGAGCAGTACTTC. It is translated as CASSYSYRGSYEQYF.

This CDR3 is CASSAIQGSASEQYF. The DNA of the CDR3 is TGTGCCAGCAGCGCCATACAGGGTAGCGCGTCCGAGCAGTACTTC. The chain joins TRBV6-6 to TRBJ2-7; weak D call: TRBD1 (6 bases). Trimming left V 6 bases short and J 6 bases short, with 21 bases between. Germline-derived CDR1 and CDR2 are MNHNY and SVGAGI (reference sequence). The CDR3 is 15 residues long.

This clone was observed a handful of times. This chain joins TRBV28 and TRBJ2-3; D perhaps matches TRBD2 (7 bases). In germline, CDR1 is MDHEN, CDR2 SYDVKM. With 5 bases removed from V and 0 bases from J, the gap between germline ends came to 18 bases. The CDR3 covers 17 residues. DNA for the CDR3: TGTGCCAGCAGTGTACAGGGAGGGGACGGCAGCACAGATACGCAGTATTTT. Protein product: CASSVQGGDGSTDTQYF.

V is TRBV2 and J is TRBJ2-2; D might be TRBD2 (6 bases). V shed 4 bases and J shed 4 bases, with 13 bases lying between them. Germline V gene sequence: CDR1 SNHLY, CDR2 FYNNEI. This CDR3 contains 15 residues. The CDR3 DNA is TGTGCCAGCAGTGCCCAGGCGGGGCCCACCGGGGAGCTGTTTTTT. Amino acids: CASSAQAGPTGELFF.

This clone was picked up a small number of times. This sequence joins TRBV29-1 and TRBJ2-7; 7 bases map to TRBD1. Trimming removed 6 bases from V and 1 base from J; junction bases left unmatched: 0. Germline V CDR1 and CDR2: SQVTM, ANQGSEA. The CDR3 is 11 amino acids. The CDR3 sequence: CSVGQSYEQYF. The CDR3 DNA reads TGCAGCGTGGGACAGTCCTACGAGCAGTACTTC.

The chain combines TRBV5-4 with TRBJ2-2; the D is unclear. CDR1 SGHNT and CDR2 YYREEE come from the germline V gene (reference sequence). The CDR3 has 13 residues. The V end lost 5 bases, the J end lost 6 bases, and 11 bases lay between the germline ends. As DNA, the CDR3 is TGTGCCAGCAGAAATGACCAGGCCGGGGAGCTGTTTTTT. Translating it yields CASRNDQAGELFF.

The chain carries TRBV18 and TRBJ2-7; D possibly corresponds to TRBD2 (6 bases). CDR1 KGHSH and CDR2 LQKENI come from the germline V gene. This CDR3 comprises 13 residues. V lost 4 bases and J lost 3, with 10 bases in between. The CDR3 nucleotides read TGTGCCAGCTCACTTGGAGGGAACTACGAGCAGTACTTC. This codes for CASSLGGNYEQYF.

The chain carries TRBV5-1 and TRBJ2-1; 7 nucleotides line up with TRBD2. This CDR3 spans 14 amino acids. After removal of 7 bases from V and 6 bases from J, the junction contained 10 bases not matched to a gene. Germline V CDR1 and CDR2: SGHRS, YFSETQ. The CDR3 nucleotides read TGCGCCAGCCCGGGGCTAGCGGATCTCAATGAGCAGTTCTTC. This encodes CASPGLADLNEQFF.

The chain recombines TRBV12-5 with TRBJ1-3; TRBD1 matches at 10 bases. The ends lost 4 bases at V and 7 bases at J; junction bases unmatched: 7. This CDR3 has 15 amino acids. Germline V lookup: CDR1 LGHNT, CDR2 FRNRAP. The CDR3 sequence is CASGWGGTGVNTIYF. The DNA for the CDR3 is TGTGCTAGTGGTTGGGGAGGGACAGGGGTTAACACCATATATTTT.

J is TRBJ2-1 and V is TRBV30; 9 positions agree with TRBD2. V dropped 1 base and J dropped 8; count of bases not matched to a gene: 6. Germline V gene sequence: CDR1 GTSNPN, CDR2 SVGIG (reference sequence). CDR3 length: 14 amino acids. The CDR3 DNA sequence: TGTGCCTGGAGTGGGCTAGCGGGAACCGATGAGCAGTTCTTC. This gives the protein CAWSGLAGTDEQFF.

Comment on this clone: Other DNA sequences in this sample translate to the same CDR3. The chain has TRBV4-1 and TRBJ2-7; possibly TRBD1 for D (5 bases). Germline V gives CDR1 MGHRA, CDR2 YSYEKL. The V end lost 1 base, the J end lost 1 base, and 8 bases lay between the germline ends. The CDR3 runs to 14 residues. The CDR3 bases are TGCGCCAGCAGCCAAGGTCAGGGATCCTACGAGCAGTACTTC. Its translation: CASSQGQGSYEQYF.

This chain connects TRBV5-8 to TRBJ1-2; D is possibly TRBD1 (6 bases). The CDR3 covers 14 residues. V was pared by 4 bases and J by 5 bases, with 15 bases between. Germline loops: CDR1 SGHTS, CDR2 YDEGEE. For the CDR3, the DNA is TGTGCCAGCAGCCCCGGGGGGGCCATGTATGGCTACACCTTC. This gives the protein CASSPGGAMYGYTF.

This chain uses TRBV21-1 with TRBJ1-5. TRBV21-1 is shown as a pseudogene. This CDR3 comprises 16 residues. CDR3 residues: CASSKARGDSNQPQHF. The CDR3, as DNA: TGTGCCAGCAGCAAAGCCCGGGGAGATAGCAATCAGCCCCAGCATTTT.

V usage is TRBV2 and J usage is TRBJ2-1; possible D gene TRBD2, 6 bases. The germline CDR1 and CDR2 sequences are SNHLY and FYNNEI. Trimming shortened V by 8 bases and J by 0 bases, and 14 bases separated the two germline ends. The CDR3 is 15 amino acids. CDR3 coding DNA: TGTGCCAGCGGGGGGAGAGGCGTCTCCTACAATGAGCAGTTCTTC. Its protein product is CASGGRGVSYNEQFF.